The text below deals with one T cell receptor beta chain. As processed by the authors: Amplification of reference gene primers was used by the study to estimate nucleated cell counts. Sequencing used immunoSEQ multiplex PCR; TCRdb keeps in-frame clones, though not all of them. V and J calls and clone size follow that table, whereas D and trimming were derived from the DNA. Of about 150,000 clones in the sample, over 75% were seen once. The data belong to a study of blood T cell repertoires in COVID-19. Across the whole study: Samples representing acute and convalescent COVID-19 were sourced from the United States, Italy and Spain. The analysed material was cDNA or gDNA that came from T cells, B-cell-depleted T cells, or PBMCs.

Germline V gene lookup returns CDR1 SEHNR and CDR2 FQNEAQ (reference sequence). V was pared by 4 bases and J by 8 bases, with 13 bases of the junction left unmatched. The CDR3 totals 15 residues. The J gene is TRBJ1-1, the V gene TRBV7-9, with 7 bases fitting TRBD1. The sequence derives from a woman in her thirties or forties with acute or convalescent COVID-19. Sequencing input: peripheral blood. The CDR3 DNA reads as TGTGCCAGCAGCTGGGCGAACAGGGGTTATGAGGAAGCTTTCTTT. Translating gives CASSWANRGYEEAFF.